The subject of this entry is one TCR beta chain. With 2 bases clipped from V and 5 bases from J, the junction kept 17 bases outside the gene matches. This CDR3 has 19 amino acids. Germline-derived CDR1 and CDR2 are MNHEY and SVGEGT. The entry originates in a study of blood T cell repertoires in COVID-19. Study summary: Acute-phase and convalescent COVID-19 samples originated in the United States, Italy and Spain. T cells, B-cell-depleted T cells, or PBMCs provided the cDNA or gDNA that served as material.

This table comes from immunoSEQ multiplex PCR, and its TCRdb copy is limited to in-frame clones, with some not included. The table includes approximately 240,000 clones, around 84% detected once. This chain uses TRBV6-2 or TRBV6-3 with TRBJ2-1; 8 bases agree with TRBD2. Material for sequencing was peripheral blood. The origin of this receptor is a woman between 40 and 55 years old who had recovered from COVID-19. CDR3 amino acids: CASSYLPRLAHTHNNEQFF. As DNA, the CDR3 is TGTGCCAGCAGTTACCTCCCGAGACTAGCGCACACACATAACAATGAGCAGTTCTTC.